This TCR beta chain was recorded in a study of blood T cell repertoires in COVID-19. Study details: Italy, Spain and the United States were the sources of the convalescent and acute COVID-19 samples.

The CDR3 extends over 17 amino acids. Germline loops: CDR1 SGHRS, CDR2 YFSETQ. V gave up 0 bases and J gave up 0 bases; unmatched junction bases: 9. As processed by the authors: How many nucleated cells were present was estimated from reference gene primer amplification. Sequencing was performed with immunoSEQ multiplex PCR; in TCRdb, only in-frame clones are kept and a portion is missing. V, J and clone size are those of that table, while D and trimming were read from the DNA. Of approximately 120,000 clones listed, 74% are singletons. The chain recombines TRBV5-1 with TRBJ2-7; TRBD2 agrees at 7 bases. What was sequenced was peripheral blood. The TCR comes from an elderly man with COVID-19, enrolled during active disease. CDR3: CASSLASSGLSSYEQYF. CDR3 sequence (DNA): TGCGCCAGCAGCTTGGCCTCTAGCGGCTTAAGCTCCTACGAGCAGTACTTC. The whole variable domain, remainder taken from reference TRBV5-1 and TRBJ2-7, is KAGVTQTPRYLIKTRGQQVTLSCSPISGHRSVSWYQQTPGQGLQFLFEYFSETQRNKGNFPGRFSGRQFSNSRSEMNVSTLELGDSALYLCASSLASSGLSSYEQYFGPGTRLTVT.